This T cell receptor (beta chain) was retrieved from a study of Tregs in tolerant kidney transplant recipients. Overall study findings and caveats: Antigen-driven expansion was suggested because donor-specific Tregs expanded more than all Tregs in tolerant patients. Activated donor B cell expansion appeared to reveal the most relevant donor-specific TCRbeta repertoire.

Unstimulated Tregs (CD4+CD25+CD127-) and CD4+CD25- non-Tregs were sorted from PBMCs. According to its frequency, this clone is medium-sized. Its antigen remains unidentified. The read falls 3 residues short of the CDR3 end, and the missing part is taken from the germline J gene. Sequencing used immunoSEQ multiplex PCR; TCRdb keeps in-frame clones, though not all of them. This sample's table reports roughly 53,000 clones. The CDR3 has 20 residues. CDR1 is LGHNA and CDR2 is YNFKEQ in the germline V gene. V gave up 3 bases and J gave up 7 bases; unmatched junction bases: 21. The sequence was obtained from a human donor who received a combined kidney and bone marrow transplant. The chain combines TRBV4-2 with TRBJ2-2, with 9 bases aligning to TRBD2. The source was CD4+ T cells from blood, collected before the transplant. The covered CDR3 bases are TGTGCCAGCAGCCACACCACACGACTAGGGATAGCGGGAGAGGTCGGGGAG. This gives the protein CASSHTTRLGIAGEVGE. The full CDR3 protein is CASSHTTRLGIAGEVGELFF.